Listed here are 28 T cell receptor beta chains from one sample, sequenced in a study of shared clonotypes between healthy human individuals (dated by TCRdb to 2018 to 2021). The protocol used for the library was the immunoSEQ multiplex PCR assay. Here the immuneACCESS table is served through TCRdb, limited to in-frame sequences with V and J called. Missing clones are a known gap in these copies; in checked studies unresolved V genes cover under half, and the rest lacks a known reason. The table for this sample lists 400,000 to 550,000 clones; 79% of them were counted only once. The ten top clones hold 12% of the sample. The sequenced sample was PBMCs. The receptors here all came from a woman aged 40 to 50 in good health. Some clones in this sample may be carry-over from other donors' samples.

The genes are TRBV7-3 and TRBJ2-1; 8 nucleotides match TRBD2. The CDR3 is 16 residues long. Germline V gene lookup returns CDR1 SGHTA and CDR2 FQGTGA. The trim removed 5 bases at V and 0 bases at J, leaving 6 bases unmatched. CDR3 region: CASSPLAGSSYNEQFF. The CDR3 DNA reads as TGTGCCAGCAGCCCCTTAGCGGGGAGCTCCTACAATGAGCAGTTCTTC.

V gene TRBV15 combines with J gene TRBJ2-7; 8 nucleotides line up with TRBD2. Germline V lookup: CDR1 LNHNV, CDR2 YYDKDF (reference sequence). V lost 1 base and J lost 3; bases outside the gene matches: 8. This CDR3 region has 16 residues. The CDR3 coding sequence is TGTGCCACCAGCAGAGGGGCGGCGGGAGGTTTCTACGAGCAGTACTTC. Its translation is CATSRGAAGGFYEQYF.

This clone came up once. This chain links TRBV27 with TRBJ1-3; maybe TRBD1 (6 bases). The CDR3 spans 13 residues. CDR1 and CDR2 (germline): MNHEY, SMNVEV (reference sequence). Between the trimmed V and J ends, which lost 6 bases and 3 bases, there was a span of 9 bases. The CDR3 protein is CASRDSGGNTIYF. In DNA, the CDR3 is TGTGCCAGCAGGGACAGTGGTGGAAACACCATATATTTT.

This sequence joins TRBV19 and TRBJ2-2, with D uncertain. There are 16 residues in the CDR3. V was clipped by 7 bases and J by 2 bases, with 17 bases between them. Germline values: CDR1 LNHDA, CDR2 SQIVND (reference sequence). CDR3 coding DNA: TGTGCCAGTAACCTCGGACCGAGAAGAAACACCGGGGAGCTGTTTTTT. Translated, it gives CASNLGPRRNTGELFF.

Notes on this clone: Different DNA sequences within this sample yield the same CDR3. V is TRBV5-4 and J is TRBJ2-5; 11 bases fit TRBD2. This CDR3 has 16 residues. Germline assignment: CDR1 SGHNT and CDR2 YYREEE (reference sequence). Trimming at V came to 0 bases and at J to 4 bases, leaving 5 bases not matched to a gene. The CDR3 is CASSLVGLAGGETQYF. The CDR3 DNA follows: TGTGCCAGCAGCTTGGTAGGGCTAGCGGGAGGAGAGACCCAGTACTTC. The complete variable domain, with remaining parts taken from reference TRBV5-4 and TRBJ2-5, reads ETGVTQSPTHLIKTRGQQVTLRCSSQSGHNTVSWYQQALGQGPQFIFQYYREEENGRGNFPPRFSGLQFPNYSSELNVNALELDDSALYLCASSLVGLAGGETQYFGPGTRLLVL.

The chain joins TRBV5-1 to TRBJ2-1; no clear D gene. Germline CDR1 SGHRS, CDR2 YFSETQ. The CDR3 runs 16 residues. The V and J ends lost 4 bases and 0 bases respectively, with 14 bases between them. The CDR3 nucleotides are TGCGCCAGCAGCCACCGGGTTTTGAGCTCCTACAATGAGCAGTTCTTC. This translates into CASSHRVLSSYNEQFF.

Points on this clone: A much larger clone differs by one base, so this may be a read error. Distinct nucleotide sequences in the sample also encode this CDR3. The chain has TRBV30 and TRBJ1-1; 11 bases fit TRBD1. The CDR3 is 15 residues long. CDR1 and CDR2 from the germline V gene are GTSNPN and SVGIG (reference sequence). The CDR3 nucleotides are TGTGCACGGACAGTGCAGGGACAGGGGGGCACTGAAGCTTTCTTT. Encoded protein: CARTVQGQGGTEAFF.

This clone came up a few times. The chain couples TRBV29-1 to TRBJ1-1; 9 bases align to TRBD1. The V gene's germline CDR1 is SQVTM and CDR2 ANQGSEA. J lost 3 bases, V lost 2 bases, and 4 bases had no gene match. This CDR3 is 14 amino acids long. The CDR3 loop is CSVERTGEDTEAFF. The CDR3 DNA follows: TGCAGCGTTGAAAGGACAGGGGAAGACACTGAAGCTTTCTTT.

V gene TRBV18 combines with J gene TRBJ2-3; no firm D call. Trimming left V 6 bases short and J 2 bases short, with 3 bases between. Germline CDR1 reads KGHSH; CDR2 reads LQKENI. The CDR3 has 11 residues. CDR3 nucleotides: TGTGCCAGCTCTAACACAGATACGCAGTATTTT. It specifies CASSNTDTQYF.

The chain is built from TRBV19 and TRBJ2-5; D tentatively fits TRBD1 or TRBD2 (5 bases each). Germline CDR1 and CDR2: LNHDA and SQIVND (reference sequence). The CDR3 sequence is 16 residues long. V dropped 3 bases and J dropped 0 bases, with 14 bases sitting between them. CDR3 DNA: TGTGCCAGTAGTATCAACTGGGGACCACACCAAGAGACCCAGTACTTC. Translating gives CASSINWGPHQETQYF.

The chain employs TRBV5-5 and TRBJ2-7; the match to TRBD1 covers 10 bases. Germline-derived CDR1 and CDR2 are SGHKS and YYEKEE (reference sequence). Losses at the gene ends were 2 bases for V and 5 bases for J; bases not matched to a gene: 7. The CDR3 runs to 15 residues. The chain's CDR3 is CASSFVGQGNDEQYF. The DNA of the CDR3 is TGTGCCAGCAGCTTCGTGGGACAGGGGAACGACGAGCAGTACTTC.

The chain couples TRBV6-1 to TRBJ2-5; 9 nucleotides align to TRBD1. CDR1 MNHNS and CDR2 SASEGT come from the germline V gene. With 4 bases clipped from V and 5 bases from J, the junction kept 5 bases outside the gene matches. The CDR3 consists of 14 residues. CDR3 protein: CASSVDRGRETQYF. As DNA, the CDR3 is TGTGCCAGCAGTGTTGACAGGGGGAGGGAGACCCAGTACTTC.

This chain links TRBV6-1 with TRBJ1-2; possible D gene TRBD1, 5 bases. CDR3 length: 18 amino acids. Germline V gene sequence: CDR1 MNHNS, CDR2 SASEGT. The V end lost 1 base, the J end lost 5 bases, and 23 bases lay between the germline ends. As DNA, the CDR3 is TGTGCCAGCAGTGAAGAGGGGTTTCTCGGAGGCCCTGTTTATGGCTACACCTTC. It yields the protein CASSEEGFLGGPVYGYTF.

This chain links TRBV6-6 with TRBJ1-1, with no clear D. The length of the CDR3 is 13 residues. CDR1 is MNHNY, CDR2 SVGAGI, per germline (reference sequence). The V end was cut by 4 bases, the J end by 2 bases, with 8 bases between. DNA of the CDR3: TGTGCCAGCAGTTCACTGTTAAACACTGAAGCTTTCTTT. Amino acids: CASSSLLNTEAFF.

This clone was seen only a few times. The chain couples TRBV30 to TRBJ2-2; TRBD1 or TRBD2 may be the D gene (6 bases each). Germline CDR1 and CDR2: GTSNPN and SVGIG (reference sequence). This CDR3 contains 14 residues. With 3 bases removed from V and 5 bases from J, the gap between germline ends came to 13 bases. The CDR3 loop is CAWRRGARTGELFF. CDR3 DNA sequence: TGTGCCTGGAGGAGGGGGGCGCGAACCGGGGAGCTGTTTTTT.

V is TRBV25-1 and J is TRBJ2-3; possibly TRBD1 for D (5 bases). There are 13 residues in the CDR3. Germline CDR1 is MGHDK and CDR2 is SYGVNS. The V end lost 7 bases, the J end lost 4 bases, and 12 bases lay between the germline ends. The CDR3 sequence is CASNQGWADTQYF. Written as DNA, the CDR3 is TGTGCCAGCAATCAGGGTTGGGCAGATACGCAGTATTTT. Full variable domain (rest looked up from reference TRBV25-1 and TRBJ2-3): EADIYQTPRYLVIGTGKKITLECSQTMGHDKMYWYQQDPGMELHLIHYSYGVNSTEKGDLSSESTVSRIRTEHFPLTLESARPSHTSQYLCASNQGWADTQYFGPGTRLTVL.

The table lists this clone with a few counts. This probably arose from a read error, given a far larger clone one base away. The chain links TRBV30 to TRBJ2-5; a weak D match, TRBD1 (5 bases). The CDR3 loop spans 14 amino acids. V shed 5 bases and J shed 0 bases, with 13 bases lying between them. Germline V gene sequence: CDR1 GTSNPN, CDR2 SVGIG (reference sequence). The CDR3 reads CAWGRQIYQETQYF. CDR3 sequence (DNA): TGTGCCTGGGGCCGACAGATCTACCAAGAGACCCAGTACTTC.

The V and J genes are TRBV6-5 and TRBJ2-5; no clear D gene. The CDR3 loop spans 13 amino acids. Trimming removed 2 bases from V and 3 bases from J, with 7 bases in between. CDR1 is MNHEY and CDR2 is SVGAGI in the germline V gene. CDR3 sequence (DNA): TGTGCCAGCAGTTACGCGCGGAAAGAGACCCAGTACTTC. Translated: CASSYARKETQYF.

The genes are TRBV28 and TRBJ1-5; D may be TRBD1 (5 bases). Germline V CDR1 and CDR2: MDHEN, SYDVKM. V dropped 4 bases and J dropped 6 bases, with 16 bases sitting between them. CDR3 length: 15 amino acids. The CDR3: CASSSPPSGGQPQHF. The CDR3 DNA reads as TGTGCCAGCAGTTCCCCACCCAGCGGGGGTCAGCCCCAGCATTTT.

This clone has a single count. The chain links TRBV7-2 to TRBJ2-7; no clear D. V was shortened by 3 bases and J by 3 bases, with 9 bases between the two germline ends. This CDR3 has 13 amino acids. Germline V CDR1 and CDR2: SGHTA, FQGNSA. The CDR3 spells CASSFGPNYEQYF. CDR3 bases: TGTGCCAGCAGCTTTGGGCCAAACTACGAGCAGTACTTC.

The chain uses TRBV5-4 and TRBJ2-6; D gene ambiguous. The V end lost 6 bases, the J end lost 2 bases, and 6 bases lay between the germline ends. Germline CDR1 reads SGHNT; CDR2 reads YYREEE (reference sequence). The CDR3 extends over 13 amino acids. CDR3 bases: TGTGCCAGCACCTCCCCTGGGGCCAACGTCCTGACTTTC. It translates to CASTSPGANVLTF.

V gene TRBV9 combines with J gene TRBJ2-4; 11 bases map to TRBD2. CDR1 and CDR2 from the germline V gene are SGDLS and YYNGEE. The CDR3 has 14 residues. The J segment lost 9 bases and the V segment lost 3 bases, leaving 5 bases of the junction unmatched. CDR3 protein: CASSATSGSTIQYF. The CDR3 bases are TGTGCCAGCAGCGCCACTAGCGGGAGTACCATTCAGTACTTC. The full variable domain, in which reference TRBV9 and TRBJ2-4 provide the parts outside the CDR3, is DSGVTQTPKHLITATGQRVTLRCSPRSGDLSVYWYQQSLDQGLQFLIQYYNGEERAKGNILERFSAQQFPDLHSELNLSSLELGDSALYFCASSATSGSTIQYFGAGTRLSVL.

The CDR3 region is CASSRLAGGTYEQYF. DNA for the CDR3: TGTGCCAGCAGCCGACTAGCGGGAGGTACCTACGAGCAGTACTTC. The V and J genes are TRBV11-2 and TRBJ2-7; TRBD2 agrees at 13 bases. V shed 5 bases and J 2 bases; nucleotides not matched to a gene: 3. The germline V gene encodes CDR1 SGHAT and CDR2 FQNNGV. This CDR3 is built from 15 residues.

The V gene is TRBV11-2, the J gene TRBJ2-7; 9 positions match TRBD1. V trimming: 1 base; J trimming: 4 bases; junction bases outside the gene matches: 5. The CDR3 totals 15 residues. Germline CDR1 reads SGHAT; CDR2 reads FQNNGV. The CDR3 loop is CASSLGRQGVYEQYF. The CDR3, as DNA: TGTGCCAGCAGCTTAGGTAGACAGGGGGTGTACGAGCAGTACTTC.

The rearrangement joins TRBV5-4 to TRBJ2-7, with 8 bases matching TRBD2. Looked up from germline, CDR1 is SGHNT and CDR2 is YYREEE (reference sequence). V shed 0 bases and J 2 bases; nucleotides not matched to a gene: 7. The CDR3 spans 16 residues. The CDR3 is CASSLGWGLGTYEQYF. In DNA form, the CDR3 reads TGTGCCAGCAGCTTGGGGTGGGGACTAGGGACCTACGAGCAGTACTTC. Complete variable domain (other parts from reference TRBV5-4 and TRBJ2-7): ETGVTQSPTHLIKTRGQQVTLRCSSQSGHNTVSWYQQALGQGPQFIFQYYREEENGRGNFPPRFSGLQFPNYSSELNVNALELDDSALYLCASSLGWGLGTYEQYFGPGTRLTVT.

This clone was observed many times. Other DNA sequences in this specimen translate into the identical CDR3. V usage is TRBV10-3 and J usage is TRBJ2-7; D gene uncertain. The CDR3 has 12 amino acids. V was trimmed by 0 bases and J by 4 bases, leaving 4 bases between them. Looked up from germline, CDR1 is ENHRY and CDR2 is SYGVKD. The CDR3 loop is CAISESGYEQYF. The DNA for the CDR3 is TGTGCCATCAGTGAGTCGGGGTACGAGCAGTACTTC.

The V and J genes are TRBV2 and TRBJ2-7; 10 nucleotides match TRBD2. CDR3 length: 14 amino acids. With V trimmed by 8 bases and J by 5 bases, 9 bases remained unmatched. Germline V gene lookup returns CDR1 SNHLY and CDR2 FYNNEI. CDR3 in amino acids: CASRLAGVKDEQYF. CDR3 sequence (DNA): TGTGCCAGCCGCCTAGCGGGAGTAAAGGACGAGCAGTACTTC.

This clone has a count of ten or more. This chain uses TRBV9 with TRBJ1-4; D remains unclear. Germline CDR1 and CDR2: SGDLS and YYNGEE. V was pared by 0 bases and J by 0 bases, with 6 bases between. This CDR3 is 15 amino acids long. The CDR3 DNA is TGTGCCAGCAGCGTAGGTCACGCAACTAATGAAAAACTGTTTTTT. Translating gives CASSVGHATNEKLFF.